The 13 T cell receptor beta chains presented below share a single source sample, sequenced in a study of blood T cell repertoires in COVID-19 (dated by TCRdb to the early 2020s). Libraries were prepared through the immunoSEQ multiplex PCR assay. The table comes from immuneACCESS by way of TCRdb, which keeps in-frame sequences with V and J called. Part of the clones is missing from these tables; in studies checked, under half for an unresolved V gene and the rest for unknown reasons. Across this sample there are fewer than 250,000 clones, with approximately 81% seen only once. The biggest ten clones account for 8% to 11% of the sample. Material: peripheral blood. These TCRs come from an elderly woman with COVID-19, enrolled during active disease.

The V gene is TRBV28, the J gene TRBJ2-4; TRBD1 agrees at 8 bases. This CDR3 has 15 residues. The trim removed 6 bases at V and 3 bases at J, leaving 7 bases unmatched. Germline assignment: CDR1 MDHEN and CDR2 SYDVKM. In DNA form, the CDR3 reads TGTGCCAGCAGACTAACAGGGGGAGTCAAAAACATTCAGTACTTC. Its protein product is CASRLTGGVKNIQYF.

The chain is built from TRBV18 and TRBJ2-5; 13 bases are shared with TRBD2. J lost 3 bases, V lost 2 bases, and 0 bases had no gene match. Germline CDR1 and CDR2: KGHSH and LQKENI. The CDR3 is 15 amino acids. The CDR3 sequence is CASSPGTSGEETQYF. In nucleotides, the CDR3 is TGTGCCAGCTCACCAGGGACTAGCGGGGAAGAGACCCAGTACTTC.

The V gene is TRBV2, the J gene TRBJ2-4; D gene ambiguous. The CDR3 covers 13 residues. Trimming removed 8 bases at V and 0 bases at J, with 8 bases between. The germline V gene has CDR1 SNHLY and CDR2 FYNNEI. The CDR3 loop is CASEVGAKNIQYF. The CDR3 DNA reads as TGTGCCAGCGAGGTCGGAGCCAAAAACATTCAGTACTTC. The variable domain in full, with the rest retrieved from reference TRBV2 and TRBJ2-4, is EPEVTQTPSHQVTQMGQEVILRCVPISNHLYFYWYRQILGQKVEFLVSFYNNEISEKSEIFDDQFSVERPDGSNFTLKIRSTKLEDSAMYFCASEVGAKNIQYFGAGTRLSVL.

This clone was seen only once. V gene TRBV3-1 (or the pseudogene TRBV3-2) combines with J gene TRBJ1-6; D gene unclear. The CDR3 runs 14 residues. The germline CDR1 and CDR2 sequences are LGHDT and YNNKEL (reference sequence). The ends were cut back, 5 bases at V and 8 bases at J, with 13 bases in the middle. The CDR3 reads CASSFARGDSPLHF. Here the CDR3 DNA reads TGTGCCAGCAGCTTTGCTAGAGGCGATTCACCCCTCCACTTT.

The rearrangement uses TRBV15 and TRBJ2-5; D perhaps matches TRBD2 (7 bases). Germline V gene data show CDR1 as LNHNV and CDR2 as YYDKDF (reference sequence). CDR3 length: 16 residues. V was trimmed by 0 bases and J by 5 bases, leaving 16 bases between them. The CDR3 protein is CATSRDPPGGGETQYF. The DNA for the CDR3 is TGTGCCACCAGCAGAGATCCCCCGGGGGGCGGGGAGACCCAGTACTTC.

The CDR3 nucleotides are TGTGCCACCAGCAGAGCCACTTATCAGCCCCAGCATTTT. Translating it yields CATSRATYQPQHF. The chain has TRBV15 and TRBJ1-5; D unresolved. Germline assignment: CDR1 LNHNV and CDR2 YYDKDF (reference sequence). V was clipped by 1 base and J by 5 bases, with 6 bases between them. The CDR3 spans 13 residues.

This chain joins TRBV11-1 and TRBJ2-7; no clear D. CDR1 and CDR2 from the germline V gene are SGHAT and FQDESV (reference sequence). The V gene lost 4 bases and the J gene lost 6 bases, with 19 bases spanning the gap. The CDR3 runs to 15 residues. CDR3 sequence (DNA): TGTGCCAGCAGCTCCAGTCGGTCGGTCGCAGGCGAGCAGTACTTC. Its protein product is CASSSSRSVAGEQYF.

With respect to this clone: The same CDR3 is also encoded by other DNA sequences in this sample. The chain couples TRBV5-5 to TRBJ1-2; 10 bases match TRBD1. The ends lost 0 bases at V and 4 bases at J; junction bases unmatched: 3. The CDR3 contains 15 residues. Germline assignment: CDR1 SGHKS and CDR2 YYEKEE (reference sequence). The DNA of the CDR3 is TGTGCCAGCAGCTTGGGGGGACAGGGGATCTATGGCTACACCTTC. It specifies CASSLGGQGIYGYTF.

A word on this clone: This specimen includes other DNA sequences encoding the same CDR3. This chain connects TRBV2 to TRBJ1-1; TRBD1 is a possible D gene (5 bases). The V gene lost 5 bases and the J gene lost 2 bases, with 9 bases spanning the gap. CDR1 and CDR2 from the germline V gene are SNHLY and FYNNEI. The CDR3 has 13 amino acids. The CDR3 protein is CASSRQGNTEAFF. CDR3 coding DNA: TGTGCCAGCAGTAGGCAGGGTAACACTGAAGCTTTCTTT.

The chain employs TRBV10-3 and TRBJ1-1, with D uncertain. V was clipped by 0 bases and J by 0 bases, with 8 bases between them. The CDR3 runs to 15 residues. Germline V lookup: CDR1 ENHRY, CDR2 SYGVKD. The CDR3 spells CAISESAGLNTEAFF. The CDR3, as DNA: TGTGCCATCAGTGAGTCGGCAGGTTTGAACACTGAAGCTTTCTTT.

For this clone: The same CDR3 arises from other DNA sequences in this sample as well. The gene calls are TRBV19 and TRBJ1-2, with TRBD1 as a possible D gene (5 bases). The V end lost 0 bases, the J end lost 2 bases, and 10 bases lay between the germline ends. Germline loops: CDR1 LNHDA, CDR2 SQIVND (reference sequence). This CDR3 spans 15 amino acids. The CDR3, as DNA: TGTGCCAGTAGTATAGATCGGGAGGGGAACTATGGCTACACCTTC. It codes for CASSIDREGNYGYTF.

The genes are TRBV20-1 and TRBJ1-1, with D hard to call. Germline V gives CDR1 DFQATT, CDR2 SNEGSKA (reference sequence). Between the trimmed V and J ends, which lost 7 bases and 0 bases, there was a span of 6 bases. This CDR3 has 11 amino acids. For the CDR3, the DNA is TGCAGTGGAGGGTTGAACACTGAAGCTTTCTTT. Translated: CSGGLNTEAFF.

V is TRBV9 and J is TRBJ2-7; 10 bases line up with TRBD2. The junction had 9 bases not matched to a gene; V was cut back by 3 bases and J by 0 bases. This CDR3 comprises 17 residues. Germline lookup yields CDR1 SGDLS and CDR2 YYNGEE. In DNA, the CDR3 is TGTGCCAGCAGCGGAGACCTAGCGGGGGCCTTCTCCTACGAGCAGTACTTC. As protein: CASSGDLAGAFSYEQYF.